One T cell receptor (beta chain) is described in this entry. Its antigen is not known. The entry originates in a study of blood T cells in healthy people across ages. Study outcomes and limitations: Unknown donor CMV status possibly confounded expanded clonotype changes.

Peripheral blood samples of 9 to 10 milliliters were drawn from each donor. A J-beta primer mix and a sample-barcoded 5' primer were used in a second PCR of roughly 7 to 12 cycles. Each single sample gave us at least 2.5 million CDR3-containing paired-end reads. TCRdb independently ran MiXCR on the 5' RACE reads; one entry per CDR3 protein. The profile shows around 970,000 distinct CDR3 sequences, about 51% of them singletons. The TCR sequence derives from a woman in her sixties in good health. The specimen sequenced was blood.

The CDR3 reads CASSQERGETYGYTF. In DNA form, the CDR3 reads TGTGCCAGCAGCCAAGAACGGGGAGAGACCTATGGCTACACCTTC. V usage is TRBV3-1 and J usage is TRBJ1-2; D is unclear. Germline V gene lookup returns CDR1 LGHDT and CDR2 YNNKEL (reference sequence). Trimming took off 0 bases at V and 4 bases at J, with 12 bases between the two ends. This CDR3 spans 15 amino acids.